Listed below are T cell receptor beta chains from one sample, sequenced in a study of T cells after somatic rescue of genetic block. Repertoires were generated with immunoSEQ multiplex PCR, while TCRdb's copy carries only in-frame clones and drops some. The table includes 11,000 to 15,000 clones, more than 70% detected once. The specimen was peripheral blood mononuclear cells (PBMCs). Receptors originate from a young man. Each CDR3 is given with its conserved first and last residue. The D gene is left open where the match is weak. Rows give clone size only sometimes, using once, few, many, or a class for an expanded clone.

d_call,clone_size,j_call,v_call,cdr3_aa,cdr3_nt
.,.,TRBJ2-2,TRBV4-1,CASSQGRWSGELFF,TGCGCCAGCAGCCAAGGCCGGTGGTCCGGGGAGCTGTTTTTT
TRBD1,once,TRBJ2-1,TRBV15,CATSSPERDRGYNEQFF,TGTGCCACCAGCAGCCCTGAACGGGACAGGGGATACAATGAGCAGTTCTTC
TRBD1,.,TRBJ1-2,TRBV6-1,CASSDRGNYGYTF,TGTGCCAGCAGTGACAGGGGGAACTATGGCTACACCTTC
TRBD1,once,TRBJ1-3,TRBV5-5,CASSSGTGAFRFNF,TGTGCCAGCAGCTCCGGGACAGGCGCGTTTCGATTCAATTTT
.,.,TRBJ1-1,TRBV7-3,CASSLGGGTEAFF,TGTGCCAGCAGCTTAGGCGGAGGCACTGAAGCTTTCTTT
.,.,TRBJ1-2,TRBV19,CASKNKGNNYGYTF,TGTGCCAGTAAAAACAAGGGGAATAACTATGGCTACACCTTC
.,once,TRBJ2-7,TRBV2,CASKGSHTSYEQYF,TGTGCCAGCAAGGGCAGCCATACGTCCTACGAGCAGTACTTC
.,.,TRBJ1-1,TRBV14,CASSLTLNTEAFF,TGTGCCAGCAGCCTGACCCTGAACACTGAAGCTTTCTTT
.,few,TRBJ2-6,TRBV2,CASSEDPNVLTF,TGTGCCAGCAGTGAAGACCCCAACGTCCTGACTTTC
TRBD1,once,TRBJ1-4,TRBV5-1,CASRPGTEKKLFF,TGCGCCAGCAGACCCGGGACAGAGAAAAAACTGTTTTTT
TRBD2,.,TRBJ2-7,TRBV19,CASSGLAVPLSYEQYF,TGTGCCAGTAGTGGACTAGCGGTCCCCCTCTCCTACGAGCAGTACTTC
TRBD1,.,TRBJ1-4,TRBV19,CALIMTGDEKLFF,TGTGCCCTAATCATGACAGGGGACGAAAAACTGTTTTTT
.,.,TRBJ2-7,TRBV5-1,CASSLLGGNEQYF,TGCGCCAGCAGCTTGCTAGGGGGTAACGAGCAGTACTTC
TRBD1,.,TRBJ2-7,TRBV6-6,CASTRQGGEQYF,TGTGCCAGCACCAGACAGGGCGGAGAGCAGTACTTC
.,.,TRBJ2-2,TRBV2,CASRATGVSNTGELFF,TGTGCCAGCAGGGCAACAGGAGTCTCGAACACCGGGGAGCTGTTTTTT
.,few,TRBJ2-3,TRBV7-9,CASSLTWVRHHGTDTQYF,TGTGCCAGCAGCTTAACTTGGGTCAGACACCATGGCACAGATACGCAGTATTTT
.,.,TRBJ2-3,TRBV5-6,CASSLLQGGSSADTQYF,TGTGCCAGCAGCTTGCTTCAGGGGGGAAGTTCCGCAGATACGCAGTATTTT
TRBD1,few,TRBJ2-7,TRBV19,CASSIAGTGAYEQYF,TGTGCCAGTAGTATAGCGGGGACAGGGGCCTACGAGCAGTACTTC
.,once,TRBJ1-1,TRBV10-1,CARVRGGDLNTEAFF,TGCGCCCGTGTACGTGGGGGGGACTTGAACACTGAAGCTTTCTTT
TRBD2,.,TRBJ2-5,TRBV28,CASPQGGPGDETQYF,TGTGCCAGCCCGCAGGGAGGGCCCGGGGACGAGACCCAGTACTTC
.,.,TRBJ2-1,TRBV10-3,CAISDQTGTEQFF,TGTGCCATCAGTGACCAAACAGGAACTGAGCAGTTCTTC
.,.,TRBJ2-6,TRBV19,CASSYRLSGANVLTF,TGTGCCAGTAGTTACAGGCTCTCTGGGGCCAACGTCCTGACTTTC
TRBD2,once,TRBJ2-7,TRBV6-5,CASSTRAGPELEQYF,TGTGCCAGCAGTACTCGAGCGGGACCGGAACTCGAGCAGTACTTC
.,few,TRBJ1-3,TRBV19,CASSTGLAGNTIYF,TGTGCCAGTAGTACGGGTCTCGCTGGAAACACCATATATTTT
TRBD1,.,TRBJ2-7,TRBV4-2,CASSQDRTGTTYEQYF,TGTGCCAGCAGCCAAGATAGGACAGGGACGACCTACGAGCAGTACTTC
.,once,TRBJ2-1,TRBV5-1,CASSTGPGVYNEQFF,TGCGCCAGCAGTACGGGTCCGGGAGTCTACAATGAGCAGTTCTTC
.,.,TRBJ2-3,TRBV4-1,CASSQGSGVGLSYTQYF,TGCGCCAGCAGCCAAGGTTCAGGGGTGGGGCTTTCGTATACGCAGTATTTT
.,few,TRBJ1-2,TRBV29-1,CSVESVYGYTF,TGCAGCGTTGAATCGGTTTATGGCTACACCTTC
.,.,TRBJ2-7,TRBV10-3,CASNPRDYSYEQYF,TGTGCCAGCAACCCTCGGGATTATTCCTACGAGCAGTACTTC
.,.,TRBJ1-5,TRBV6-9,CASSVTSDSNQPQHF,TGTGCCAGCAGTGTGACTTCGGACAGCAATCAGCCCCAGCATTTT
.,.,TRBJ1-3,TRBV7-9,CASSPGQFLSGNTIYF,TGTGCCAGCAGCCCCGGACAGTTTCTCTCTGGAAACACCATATATTTT
TRBD2,.,TRBJ2-1,TRBV30,CAWSVGTSGDYNEQFF,TGTGCCTGGAGTGTTGGGACTAGCGGAGATTACAATGAGCAGTTCTTC
TRBD2,.,TRBJ2-1,TRBV11-2,CASSLGGTSGDTYNEQFF,TGTGCCAGCAGCTTAGGTGGGACTAGCGGAGACACCTACAATGAGCAGTTCTTC
.,medium-sized,TRBJ1-2,TRBV28,CASSYTRNYGYTF,TGTGCCAGCAGTTACACCCGCAACTATGGCTACACCTTC
TRBD1,.,TRBJ1-4,TRBV28,CASRTGGAGEKLFF,TGTGCCAGCAGGACAGGGGGCGCGGGTGAAAAACTGTTTTTT
.,.,TRBJ1-2,TRBV28,CASQRTANYGYTF,TGTGCCAGCCAGAGGACAGCGAACTATGGCTACACCTTC
.,.,TRBJ1-2,TRBV29-1,CSVNGAGGYTF,TGCAGCGTTAATGGGGCTGGGGGCTACACCTTC
.,.,TRBJ2-7,TRBV7-2,CASSLIGLHEQYF,TGTGCCAGCAGCTTAATAGGGCTCCACGAGCAGTACTTC
.,.,TRBJ1-1,TRBV27,CASSLRGAGNTEAFF,TGTGCCAGCAGTTTACGGGGGGCGGGCAACACTGAAGCTTTCTTT
.,.,TRBJ1-2,TRBV6-5,CASSFLQGWRHGYTF,TGTGCCAGCAGTTTCTTACAGGGCTGGCGGCATGGCTACACCTTC
.,once,TRBJ2-3,TRBV18,CASSPPRATDTQYF,TGTGCCAGCTCACCTCCCAGGGCCACAGATACGCAGTATTTT
TRBD2,once,TRBJ2-2,TRBV2,CASSLSGGPTGELFF,TGTGCCAGCAGTCTTAGCGGGGGACCTACCGGGGAGCTGTTTTTT
.,.,TRBJ1-3,TRBV2,CASKGTVFSGNTIYF,TGTGCCAGCAAGGGCACAGTTTTCTCTGGAAACACCATATATTTT
.,.,TRBJ1-3,TRBV28,CASRTDGNTIYF,TGTGCCAGCAGGACAGATGGAAACACCATATATTTT
.,.,TRBJ2-7,TRBV6-1,CASSDRNRVYEQYF,TGTGCCAGCAGTGATCGAAACAGGGTTTACGAGCAGTACTTC
.,few,TRBJ2-3,TRBV5-1,CASSRGSPTDTQYF,TGCGCCAGCAGCCGGGGGTCCCCCACAGATACGCAGTATTTT
TRBD2,.,TRBJ2-7,TRBV11-2,CASRTQAGLYEQYF,TGTGCCAGCAGAACCCAAGCGGGACTATACGAGCAGTACTTC
.,.,TRBJ1-1,TRBV7-7,CASSSTWNTEAFF,TGTGCCAGCAGCTCAACCTGGAACACTGAAGCTTTCTTT
.,.,TRBJ2-7,TRBV28,CASSLTVSLAEQYF,TGTGCCAGCAGTTTAACAGTGAGTCTCGCCGAGCAGTACTTC
TRBD1,.,TRBJ2-1,TRBV19,CASSIRTGPSYNEQFF,TGTGCCAGTAGTATACGGACAGGGCCCTCCTACAATGAGCAGTTCTTC
.,.,TRBJ2-7,TRBV30,CAWSPTWALSYEQYF,TGTGCCTGGAGTCCTACTTGGGCCCTCTCCTACGAGCAGTACTTC
.,medium-sized,TRBJ2-1,TRBV5-1,CASSVLASFYNEQFF,TGCGCCAGCAGCGTTCTAGCGAGTTTCTACAATGAGCAGTTCTTC
TRBD2,few,TRBJ2-7,TRBV5-1,CASAGGAGAYEQYF,TGCGCCAGCGCTGGTGGAGCGGGGGCCTACGAGCAGTACTTC
.,.,TRBJ2-3,TRBV28,CASSPPYTDTQYF,TGTGCCAGCAGTCCACCTTACACAGATACGCAGTATTTT
.,.,TRBJ1-5,TRBV6-1,CASSEGLSNQPQHF,TGTGCCAGCAGTGAAGGTCTTAGCAATCAGCCCCAGCATTTT
.,.,TRBJ1-5,TRBV28,CASSLWKGQLNQPQHF,TGTGCCAGCAGTTTATGGAAAGGGCAATTAAATCAGCCCCAGCATTTT